This T cell receptor (beta chain) stems from a study of T cells after posttransplantation cyclophosphamide. Generated by immunoSEQ multiplex PCR, the TCRdb table keeps only in-frame clones and is missing some. The sample records about 21,000 clones, 95% to 99% being singletons. V trimming: 2 bases; J trimming: 8 bases; junction bases outside the gene matches: 14. The germline CDR1 and CDR2 sequences are MGHRA and YSYEKL. The CDR3 consists of 17 residues. Material: naive CD8+ T cells sorted from PBMCs. The J gene is TRBJ2-1, the V gene TRBV4-1; TRBD2 matches 8 bases. This clonotype was sampled from a man aged 35 to 55 in good health, CMV-negative, and a related stem cell transplant donor. CDR3 sequence (DNA): TGCGCCAGCAGCCAAAGTCAACCGGGACTAGTTCCGTATGAGCAGTTCTTC. Protein sequence: CASSQSQPGLVPYEQFF.